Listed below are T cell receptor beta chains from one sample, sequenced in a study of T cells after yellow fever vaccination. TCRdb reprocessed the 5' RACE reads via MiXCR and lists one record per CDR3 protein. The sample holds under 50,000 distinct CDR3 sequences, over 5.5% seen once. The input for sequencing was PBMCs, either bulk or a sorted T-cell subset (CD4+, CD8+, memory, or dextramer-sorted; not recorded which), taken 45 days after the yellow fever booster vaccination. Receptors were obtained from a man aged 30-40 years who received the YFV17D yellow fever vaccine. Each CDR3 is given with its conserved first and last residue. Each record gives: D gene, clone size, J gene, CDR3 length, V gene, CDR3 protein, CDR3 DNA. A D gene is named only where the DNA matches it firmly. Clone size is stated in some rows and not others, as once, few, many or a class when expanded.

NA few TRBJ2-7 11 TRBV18 CASSAGYEQYF TGTGCCAGCTCTGCCGGCTACGAGCAGTACTTC
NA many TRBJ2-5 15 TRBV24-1 CATSAPGGTQETQYF TGTGCCACCAGTGCCCCTGGCGGGACCCAAGAGACCCAGTACTTC
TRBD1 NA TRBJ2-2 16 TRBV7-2 CASSLVQGALTGELFF TGTGCCAGCAGCTTAGTTCAGGGGGCGCTCACCGGGGAGCTGTTTTTT
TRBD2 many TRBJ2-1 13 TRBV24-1 CATSLAGSNEQFF TGTGCCACCAGTCTAGCGGGGAGTAATGAGCAGTTCTTC
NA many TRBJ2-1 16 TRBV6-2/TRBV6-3 CASSPGGAGYLVEQFF TGTGCCAGCAGTCCAGGGGGAGCGGGATACTTGGTGGAGCAGTTCTTC
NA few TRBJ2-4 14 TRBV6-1 CASSTTRAKNIQYF TGTGCCAGCAGTACCACTAGAGCCAAAAACATTCAGTACTTC
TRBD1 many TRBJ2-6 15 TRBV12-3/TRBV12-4 CASSRDRAGANVLTF TGTGCCAGCAGCCGCGACAGGGCGGGGGCCAACGTCCTGACTTTC
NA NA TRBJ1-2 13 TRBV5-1 CASSPEGLVCCTF TGCGCCAGCAGCCCTGAGGGGCTGGTATGCTGCACCTTC
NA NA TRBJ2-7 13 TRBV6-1 CASRRGVGYEQYF TGTGCCAGCAGGCGAGGGGTAGGCTACGAGCAGTACTTC
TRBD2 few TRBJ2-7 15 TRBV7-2 CASSSLAGTFYEQYF TGTGCCAGCAGCTCCCTAGCGGGAACGTTTTACGAGCAGTACTTC
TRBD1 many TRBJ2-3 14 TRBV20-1 CSANRGPSADTQYF TGCAGTGCTAACAGGGGGCCTAGCGCAGATACGCAGTATTTT
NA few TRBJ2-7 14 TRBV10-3 CAIRRDSSTYEQYF TGTGCCATCAGGCGGGACAGTTCAACCTACGAGCAGTACTTC
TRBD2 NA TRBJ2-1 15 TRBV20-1 CSARYLAGLHNEQFF TGCAGTGCTAGGTACTTAGCGGGTCTACACAATGAGCAGTTCTTC
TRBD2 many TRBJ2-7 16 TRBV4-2 CASSQTSGSGSYEQYF TGTGCCAGCAGCCAAACTAGCGGGAGTGGCTCCTACGAGCAGTACTTC
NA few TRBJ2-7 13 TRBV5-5 CASSFIEIYEQYF TGTGCCAGCAGCTTCATCGAGATCTACGAGCAGTACTTC
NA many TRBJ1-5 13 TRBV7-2 CASSLGVNQPQHF TGTGCCAGCAGCTTGGGGGTGAATCAGCCCCAGCATTTT
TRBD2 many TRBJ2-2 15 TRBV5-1 CASSFEREGRGELFF TGCGCCAGCAGCTTTGAGCGGGAGGGCCGTGGGGAGCTGTTTTTT
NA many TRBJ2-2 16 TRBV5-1 CASSLALGANTGELFF TGCGCCAGCAGCTTGGCCCTAGGCGCGAACACCGGGGAGCTGTTTTTT
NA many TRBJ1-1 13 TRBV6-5 CASTSGPAAEAFF TGTGCCAGCACTTCGGGCCCGGCCGCTGAAGCTTTCTTT
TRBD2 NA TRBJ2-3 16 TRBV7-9 CASSLIASGSSDTQYF TGTGCCAGCAGCTTAATCGCTAGCGGGAGTTCGGATACGCAGTATTTT
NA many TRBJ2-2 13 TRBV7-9 CASSLPVSGELFF TGTGCCAGCAGCTTACCGGTTTCCGGGGAGCTGTTTTTT
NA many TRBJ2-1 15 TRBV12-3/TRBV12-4 CASSLAGGGNNEQFF TGTGCCAGCAGTTTAGCGGGAGGGGGGAATAATGAGCAGTTCTTC
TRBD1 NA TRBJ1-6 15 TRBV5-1 CASSLGQVVGSPLHF TGCGCCAGCAGCCTGGGACAGGTTGTAGGATCACCCCTCCACTTT
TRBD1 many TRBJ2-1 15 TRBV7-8 CASSFTGGPYNEQFF TGTGCCAGCAGCTTCACAGGGGGCCCCTACAATGAGCAGTTCTTC
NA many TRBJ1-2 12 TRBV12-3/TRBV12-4 CASRQGNNGYTF TGTGCCAGCAGACAGGGTAATAATGGCTACACCTTC
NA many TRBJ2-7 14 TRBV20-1 CSARPGSGSYEQYF TGCAGTGCTAGACCCGGGAGTGGCTCCTACGAGCAGTACTTC